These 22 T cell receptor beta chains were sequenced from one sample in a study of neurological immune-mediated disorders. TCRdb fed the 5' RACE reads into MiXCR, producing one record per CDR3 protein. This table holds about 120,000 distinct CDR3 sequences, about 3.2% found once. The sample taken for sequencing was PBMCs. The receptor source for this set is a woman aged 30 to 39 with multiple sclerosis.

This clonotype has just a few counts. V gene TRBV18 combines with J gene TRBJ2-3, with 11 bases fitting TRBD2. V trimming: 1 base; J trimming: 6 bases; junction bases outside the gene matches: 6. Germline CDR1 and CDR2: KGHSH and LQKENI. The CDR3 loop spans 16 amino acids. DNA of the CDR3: TGTGCCAGCTCACCACAGTTGACTAGCGGGGTGGATACGCAGTATTTT. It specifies CASSPQLTSGVDTQYF.

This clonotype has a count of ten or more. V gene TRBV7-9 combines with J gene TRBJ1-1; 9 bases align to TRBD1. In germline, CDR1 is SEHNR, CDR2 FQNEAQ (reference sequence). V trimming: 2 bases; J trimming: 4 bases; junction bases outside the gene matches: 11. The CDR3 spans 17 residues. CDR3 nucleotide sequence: TGTGCCAGCAGCTTATATAGGACAGGGGAAAGGGTCACTGAAGCTTTCTTT. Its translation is CASSLYRTGERVTEAFF. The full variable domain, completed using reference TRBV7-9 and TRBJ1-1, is DTGVSQNPRHKITKRGQNVTFRCDPISEHNRLYWYRQTLGQGPEFLTYFQNEAQLEKSRLLSDRFSAERPKGSFSTLEIQRTEQGDSAMYLCASSLYRTGERVTEAFFGQGTRLTVV.

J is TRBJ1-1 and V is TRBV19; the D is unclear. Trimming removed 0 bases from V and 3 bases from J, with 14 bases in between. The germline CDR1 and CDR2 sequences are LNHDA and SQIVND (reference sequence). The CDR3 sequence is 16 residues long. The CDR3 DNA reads TGTGCCAGTAGTATAGACACTACGTGGAGGCACACTGAAGCTTTCTTT. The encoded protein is CASSIDTTWRHTEAFF.

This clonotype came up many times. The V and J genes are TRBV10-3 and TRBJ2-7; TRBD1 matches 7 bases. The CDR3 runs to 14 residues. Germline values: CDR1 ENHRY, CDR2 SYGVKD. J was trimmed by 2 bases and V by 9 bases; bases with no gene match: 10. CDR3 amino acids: CAITTGDGAYEQYF. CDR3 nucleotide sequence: TGTGCCATAACCACAGGGGACGGAGCCTACGAGCAGTACTTC.

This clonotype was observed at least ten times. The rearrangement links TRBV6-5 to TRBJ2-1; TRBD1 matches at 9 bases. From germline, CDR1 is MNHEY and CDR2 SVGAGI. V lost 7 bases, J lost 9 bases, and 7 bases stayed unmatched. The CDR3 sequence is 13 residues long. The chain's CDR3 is CASTRQGGGEQFF. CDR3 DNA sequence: TGTGCCAGCACCCGACAGGGGGGTGGTGAGCAGTTCTTC.

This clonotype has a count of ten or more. The DNA for the CDR3 is TGTGCCAGCAGCAGAATGGGGGACAGCAATCAGCCCCAGCATTTT. Translated, it gives CASSRMGDSNQPQHF. V gene TRBV9 combines with J gene TRBJ1-5; D is perhaps TRBD1 (5 bases). Germline V gene data show CDR1 as SGDLS and CDR2 as YYNGEE. The CDR3 is 15 residues long. Trimming removed 4 bases at V and 1 base at J, with 12 bases between.

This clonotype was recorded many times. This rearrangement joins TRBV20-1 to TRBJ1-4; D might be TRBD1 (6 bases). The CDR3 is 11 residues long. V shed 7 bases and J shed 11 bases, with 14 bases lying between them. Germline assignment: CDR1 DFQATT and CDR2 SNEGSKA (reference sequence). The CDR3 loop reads CSGSGADKLFF. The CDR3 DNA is TGCAGTGGGTCGGGGGCTGATAAACTGTTTTTT.

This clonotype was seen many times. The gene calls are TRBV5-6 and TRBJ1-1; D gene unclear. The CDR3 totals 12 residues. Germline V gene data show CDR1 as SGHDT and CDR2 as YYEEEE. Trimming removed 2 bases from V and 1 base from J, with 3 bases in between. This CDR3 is CASSLANTEAFF. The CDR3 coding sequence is TGTGCCAGCAGCTTAGCGAACACTGAAGCTTTCTTT.

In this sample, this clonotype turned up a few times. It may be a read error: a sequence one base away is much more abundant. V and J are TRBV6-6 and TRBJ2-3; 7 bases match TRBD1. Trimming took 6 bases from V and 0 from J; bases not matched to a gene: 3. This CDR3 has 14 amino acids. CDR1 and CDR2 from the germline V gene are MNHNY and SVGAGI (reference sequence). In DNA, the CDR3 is TGTGCCAGCAGCGGGGACAGTAGCACAGATACGCAGTATTTT. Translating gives CASSGDSSTDTQYF.

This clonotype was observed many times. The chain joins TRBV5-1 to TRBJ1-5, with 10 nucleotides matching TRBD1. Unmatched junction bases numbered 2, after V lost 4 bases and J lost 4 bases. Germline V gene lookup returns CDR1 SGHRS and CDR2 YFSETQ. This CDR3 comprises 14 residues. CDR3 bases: TGCGCCAGCAGCCAGGGACAGGGGAATCAGCCCCAGCATTTT. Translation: CASSQGQGNQPQHF.

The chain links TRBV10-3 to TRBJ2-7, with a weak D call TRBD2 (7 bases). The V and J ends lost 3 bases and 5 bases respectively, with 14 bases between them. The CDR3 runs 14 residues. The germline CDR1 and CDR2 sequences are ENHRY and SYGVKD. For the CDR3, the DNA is TGTGCCATCAGTGAAACAGGGACTATCGACGAGCAGTACTTC. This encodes CAISETGTIDEQYF.

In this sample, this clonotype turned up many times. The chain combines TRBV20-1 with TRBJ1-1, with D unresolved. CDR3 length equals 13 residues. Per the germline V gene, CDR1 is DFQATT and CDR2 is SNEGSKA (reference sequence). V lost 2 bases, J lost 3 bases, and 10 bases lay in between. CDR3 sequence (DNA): TGCAGTGCTAGAAGGCAGGTTGACACTGAAGCTTTCTTT. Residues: CSARRQVDTEAFF.

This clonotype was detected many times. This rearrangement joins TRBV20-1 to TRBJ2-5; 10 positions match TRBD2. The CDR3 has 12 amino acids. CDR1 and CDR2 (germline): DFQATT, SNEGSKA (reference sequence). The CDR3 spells CSGTSGEETQYF. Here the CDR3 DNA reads TGCAGCGGAACTAGCGGGGAAGAGACCCAGTACTTC.

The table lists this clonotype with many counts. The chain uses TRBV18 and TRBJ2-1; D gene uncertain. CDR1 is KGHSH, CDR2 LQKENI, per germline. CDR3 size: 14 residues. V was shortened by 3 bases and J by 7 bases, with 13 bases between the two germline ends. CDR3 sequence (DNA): TGTGCCAGCTCACCGGAAATACTTGTAAATGAGCAGTTCTTC. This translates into CASSPEILVNEQFF.

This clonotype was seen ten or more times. CDR3 residues: CSVKGGAAIYGYTF. CDR3 sequence (DNA): TGCAGTGTCAAGGGCGGGGCGGCTATCTATGGCTACACCTTC. This chain links TRBV20-1 with TRBJ1-2; D may be TRBD1 (5 bases). The CDR3 runs to 14 residues. Trimming shortened V by 7 bases and J by 4 bases, and 19 bases separated the two germline ends. Per germline, CDR1 DFQATT and CDR2 SNEGSKA (reference sequence).

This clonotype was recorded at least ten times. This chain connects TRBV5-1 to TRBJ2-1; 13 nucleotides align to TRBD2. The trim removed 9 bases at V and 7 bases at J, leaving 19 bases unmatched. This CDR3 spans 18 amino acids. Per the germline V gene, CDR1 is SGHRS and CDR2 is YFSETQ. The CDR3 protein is CATTGMGTSGTRVNEQFF. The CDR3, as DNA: TGCGCCACCACAGGGATGGGGACTAGCGGGACTAGGGTGAATGAGCAGTTCTTC.

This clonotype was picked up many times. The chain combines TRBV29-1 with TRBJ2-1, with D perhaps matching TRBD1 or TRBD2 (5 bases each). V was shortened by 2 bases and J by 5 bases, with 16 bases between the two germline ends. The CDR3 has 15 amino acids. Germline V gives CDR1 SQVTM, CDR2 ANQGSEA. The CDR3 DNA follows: TGCAGCGTTGAACGTCACGGGGCCCCGAACAATGAGCAGTTCTTC. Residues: CSVERHGAPNNEQFF.

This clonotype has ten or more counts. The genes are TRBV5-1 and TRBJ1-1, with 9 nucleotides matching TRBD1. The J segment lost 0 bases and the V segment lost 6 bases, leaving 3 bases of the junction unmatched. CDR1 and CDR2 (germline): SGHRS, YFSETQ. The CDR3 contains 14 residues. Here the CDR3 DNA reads TGCGCCAGCATGACAGGGGGTATGAACACTGAAGCTTTCTTT. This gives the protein CASMTGGMNTEAFF.

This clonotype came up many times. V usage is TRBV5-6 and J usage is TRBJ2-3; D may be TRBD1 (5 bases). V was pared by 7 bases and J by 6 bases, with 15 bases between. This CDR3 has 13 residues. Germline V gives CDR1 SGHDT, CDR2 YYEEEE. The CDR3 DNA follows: TGTGCCAGCTTGCCAAGGGGTCGGGATACGCAGTATTTT. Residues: CASLPRGRDTQYF.

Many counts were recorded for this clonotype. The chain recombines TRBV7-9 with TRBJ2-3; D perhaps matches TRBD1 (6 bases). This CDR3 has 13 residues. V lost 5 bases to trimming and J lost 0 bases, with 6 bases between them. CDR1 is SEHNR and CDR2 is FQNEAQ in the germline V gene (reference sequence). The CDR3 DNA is TGTGCCAGCAGCGGACAGAGCACAGATACGCAGTATTTT. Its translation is CASSGQSTDTQYF.

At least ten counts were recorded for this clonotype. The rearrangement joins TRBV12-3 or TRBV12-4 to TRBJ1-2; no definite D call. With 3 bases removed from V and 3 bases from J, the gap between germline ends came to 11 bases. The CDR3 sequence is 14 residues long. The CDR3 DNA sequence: TGTGCCAGCAGTTTGGGGTGGAACGACTATGGCTACACCTTC. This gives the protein CASSLGWNDYGYTF.

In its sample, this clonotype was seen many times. The CDR3 spells CASSLTGANEKLFF. CDR3 DNA: TGCGCCAGCAGCTTGACAGGGGCTAATGAAAAACTGTTTTTT. The J gene is TRBJ1-4, the V gene TRBV5-1, with 7 positions matching TRBD1. The CDR3 loop spans 14 amino acids. CDR1 is SGHRS and CDR2 is YFSETQ in the germline V gene. V gave up 1 base and J gave up 3 bases; unmatched junction bases: 0.